These T cell receptor beta chains were read from a single sample in a study of CXCR3-negative and CXCR3-positive naive CD8 T cells. From the 5' RACE reads, TCRdb lists one entry per CDR3 protein and no DNA. Its clone listing holds about 57,000 distinct CDR3 sequences. The specimen was memory CD8+ T cells from blood. The receptors stem from a human donor in good health. Some clones in this sample may be carry-over from other donors' samples. The CDR3 runs from the conserved cysteine through the conserved F or W. The listing skips clone size in some rows; elsewhere it reads once, few, many or a size class.

J gene | clone size | V gene | CDR3 protein
TRBJ2-7 | . | TRBV15 | CATSRDQPPTGLGEQYF
TRBJ1-2 | . | TRBV6-6 | CTSSYSLGAEDSSNYGYTF
TRBJ2-1 | . | TRBV20-1 | CSARDIGGSSYNEQFF
TRBJ1-1 | . | TRBV3-1 | CASSQGGMNTEAFF
TRBJ1-2 | . | TRBV19 | CASSSGRHGYTF
TRBJ1-3 | . | TRBV20-1 | CSAPGPVSTIYF
TRBJ2-2 | . | TRBV11-2 | CASRPPGFGELFF
TRBJ2-3 | . | TRBV28 | CASSLRQGPDTQYF
TRBJ2-3 | . | TRBV29-1 | CSVEGPRVPDTQYF
TRBJ2-1 | . | TRBV5-1 | CASSPQTSGGWVGTDNEQFF
TRBJ2-3 | . | TRBV7-8 | CASSLWPSGTDTQYF
TRBJ2-7 | . | TRBV14 | CASSQGQGISYEQYF
TRBJ2-5 | . | TRBV10-3 | CAISEVWRGGRQETQYF
TRBJ1-2 | . | TRBV29-1 | CSVPLVDYGYTF
TRBJ2-1 | . | TRBV9 | CASSVADRPDEQFF
TRBJ2-7 | . | TRBV23-1 | CASSQSGDGGQYEQYF
TRBJ1-5 | . | TRBV6-2/TRBV6-3 | CASSYYGNQPQHF
TRBJ1-5 | . | TRBV20-1 | CSARDLTQNYQPQHF
TRBJ2-1 | . | TRBV7-9 | CASSLQEGGRNEQFF
TRBJ2-2 | . | TRBV6-4 | CASSEGGGSTGELFF
TRBJ1-1 | . | TRBV7-9 | CASSLIVGPANTEAFF
TRBJ2-4 | . | TRBV6-2/TRBV6-3 | CASSRGGAWSF
TRBJ2-7 | . | TRBV18 | CASSPSKTYEQYF
TRBJ1-1 | . | TRBV28 | CASSPRYTEAFF
TRBJ2-1 | . | TRBV29-1 | CSVGGIDEGALSYNEQFF
TRBJ1-5 | . | TRBV12-3/TRBV12-4 | CASSLVGVQPQHF
TRBJ2-7 | . | TRBV7-9 | CASSPSGAHEQYF
TRBJ2-7 | . | TRBV29-1 | CSVEAGYEQYF
TRBJ2-2 | . | TRBV5-6 | CASSLSGSGNTGELFF
TRBJ1-4 | . | TRBV7-2 | CASSPRLRQGTNEKLFF
TRBJ1-1 | . | TRBV6-1 | CASSEGTEAFF
TRBJ1-1 | . | TRBV7-6 | CASSFRTGPHTEAFF
TRBJ2-3 | . | TRBV7-9 | CASSLAGLATRTDTQYF
TRBJ1-1 | . | TRBV20-1 | CSARDLEEAFF
TRBJ2-7 | . | TRBV29-1 | CSVEDPIYEQYF
TRBJ2-1 | . | TRBV7-6 | CASSPETGGQFF
TRBJ2-5 | . | TRBV20-1 | CSARAFSEQGTQYF
TRBJ2-3 | medium-sized | TRBV20-1 | CSAGTSGSVGTDTQYF
TRBJ1-1 | . | TRBV20-1 | CSAWDNSNTEAFF
TRBJ2-1 | . | TRBV6-2/TRBV6-3 | CASSSGQGEYNEQFF
TRBJ2-3 | . | TRBV29-1 | CSAEGQGTDTQYF
TRBJ1-6 | . | TRBV7-2 | CASSSPQSYNSPLHF